This T cell receptor (beta chain) was captured in a study of T cell repertoires in cytomegalovirus infection (dated by TCRdb to between 2019 and 2020). Regarding the study in general: The peptide stimulations were aimed at well-studied HLA-B-restricted epitopes as well as recently identified HLA-C-restricted CMV epitopes, whose presentation resists viral immunomodulation. Donor HLA type was relevant to the analysis, as public TCR beta signatures indicated carriage of CMV infection together with the matching HLA type.

Taken with the paper, the label for treatment or condition translates to: in vitro stimulation with specific CMV peptide epitopes to enrich CMV-specific T cells. Deletion took 1 base off V and 7 bases off J, with a span of 8 bases between the germline ends. The CDR3 spans 13 residues, from the cysteine through the phenylalanine. The read is trimmed to its CDR3 DNA, 39 bases read in frame from base 1. Taken from the germline V gene, the CDR1 and CDR2 loops are SGHTA and FQGNSA. The instrument was an Illumina HiSeq 1500. TCRdb cleaned the public reads at Q25 with fastp, built clones with MiXCR and kept in-frame beta chains. All rows with the same CDR3 protein become a single entry with the most common DNA and genes. The sample table records some 940,000 distinct CDR3 sequences; 31% of these occur just once. The ten largest account for roughly 12% of the sample. On the study overall, not on this receptor specifically: Carriers of CMV infection plus the relevant HLA type were discriminated by the cumulative frequency of public TCR beta family members in the study cohort and in an independent roughly 370-donor cohort. The ex vivo response was dominated by HLA-C-restricted CMV-specific TCR beta clonotypes, which also provided the single most frequent clonotype in two of eight donors.

This clonotype has ten or more counts. The specificity of this receptor is unknown. Base-call qualities are not available, and no considerably larger clone is one nucleotide away. Recombination linked TRBV7-2 to TRBJ2-1; too little of a D gene remains to name it. The source is a human donor in good health (CMV status not recorded). Some clones in this sample may be carry-over from other donors' samples. The input for sequencing was cultured CD8+ T cells from PBMCs, taken from culture after CMV antigen stimulation. The DNA is TGTGCCAGCAGCTTAGGGATTGGGAATGAGCAGTTCTTC. Translated, it reads CASSLGIGNEQFF.